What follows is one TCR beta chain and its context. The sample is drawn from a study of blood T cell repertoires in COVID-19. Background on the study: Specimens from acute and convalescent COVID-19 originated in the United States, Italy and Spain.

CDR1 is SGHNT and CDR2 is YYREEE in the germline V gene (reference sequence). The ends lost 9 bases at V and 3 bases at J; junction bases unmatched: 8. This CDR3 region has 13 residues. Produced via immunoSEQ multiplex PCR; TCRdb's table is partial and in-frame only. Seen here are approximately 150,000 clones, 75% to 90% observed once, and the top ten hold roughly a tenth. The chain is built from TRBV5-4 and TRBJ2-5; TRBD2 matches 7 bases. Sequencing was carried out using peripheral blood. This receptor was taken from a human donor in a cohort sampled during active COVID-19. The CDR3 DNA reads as TGTGCCACCAGTGGGGGGGGAGAAGAGACCCAGTACTTC. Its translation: CATSGGGEETQYF.